This TCR beta chain came from a study of technical replicates of blood from a handful of donors. Profiling relied on immunoSEQ multiplex PCR, and the TCRdb table lists in-frame clones only, not all of them. This sample has around 92,000 clones, with about 96% found just once. Sample: T cells isolated from PBMCs. The sequence was collected from a human donor in good health.

The CDR3 DNA reads as TGTGCCAGCAGTTACGAGACTAGCGGCTCCTACAATGAGCAGTTCTTC. Translating it yields CASSYETSGSYNEQFF. The V call is TRBV27, the J call TRBJ2-1; 9 nucleotides match TRBD2. This CDR3 region has 16 residues. Germline V gene lookup returns CDR1 MNHEY and CDR2 SMNVEV (reference sequence). V shed 4 bases and J 0 bases; nucleotides not matched to a gene: 4.